Included here is one T cell receptor (beta chain) sequence, with context. The data were taken from a study of cytotoxic CD8 clonotypes in ibrutinib-treated CLL. Across the whole study: For this cohort, patients were about a dozen relapsed/refractory and about 14 treatment-naive, while 17 were IGHV unmutated. Specimens for response were gathered following a median around eleven months of therapy, spanning 6 to 36.

The CDR3 runs 15 residues. Germline-derived CDR1 and CDR2 are LNHDA and SQIVND (reference sequence). Losses at the gene ends were 1 base for V and 3 bases for J; bases not matched to a gene: 1. Assay used: immunoSEQ multiplex PCR; TCRdb lists only in-frame clones, some missing. The sample includes about 130,000 clones, approximately 81% seen only once; the top ten take roughly 3.5%. This TCR was sampled from a human donor with chronic lymphocytic leukemia. The chain recombines TRBV19 with TRBJ2-1; 9 bases fit TRBD1. Sequenced here: PBMCs, sampled after 24 months of ibrutinib treatment. The CDR3 DNA follows: TGTGCCAGTAGTATAGGGACAGGGGACTACAATGAGCAGTTCTTC. Its protein is CASSIGTGDYNEQFF.